This TCR beta chain was sequenced for a study of immunodeficiency (dated by TCRdb to the late 2010s). Study-wide context: Repertoire analysis was performed to search for VDJ recombination defects and oligoclonality. What the authors observed across the whole study: In the entropy comparisons of patients versus healthy controls, patients were shown as n=3 (open circles), and an effect on thymic development was only suggested as possible. Severe oligoclonality, judged by top-100 and total clonotype frequencies, was seen in patient CD8+ but not CD4+ T cells. CD4+ T cell V-J pairing and productive entropy appeared similar between patients and controls.

CD3+CD4+ T cells were sorted from fresh PBMCs before TCR sequencing. This clone appeared a few times. Its antigen is still unknown. Base qualities are not provided; no much larger clone lies one nucleotide away. V is shortened by 4 bases, J by 1 base, and the region joining them spans 11 bases. Spanning cysteine to phenylalanine, the CDR3 consists of 14 amino acids. Only the CDR3 DNA stays, 42 bases, in frame from base 1. The germline V gene yields SGHRS for CDR1 and YFSETQ for CDR2. Genomic DNA was extracted with the QIAamp DNA Blood Mini Kit and sent for immunoSEQ repertoire analysis. Using a standard quantity of genomic DNA template, multiplex PCR was run to amplify the CDR3 regions. An Illumina platform was used to sequence the PCR products. The authors processed their data as follows. Sequences were aligned to a reference, with V, D and J gene definitions taken from IMGT. A nearest-neighbor clustering algorithm merged closely related sequences to remove PCR and sequencing errors. V, D and J usage in productive unique and total sequences was analyzed using ImmunoSEQ Analyzer tools and R version 3.6.1. Not all clones reach the TCRdb copy of this immuneACCESS table, which keeps in-frame sequences only. Checked studies attribute under half of the gap to unresolved V genes and leave the rest unexplained. V and J calls plus clone size are reproduced from that table; the DNA served to infer D and trimming. Counted in this sample were more than 1,300 clones; roughly 96% of them appeared once. The top ten clonotypes cover around 1.2% of the sample.

The origin of this receptor is a girl aged 2 to 10. The sequence joins TRBV5-1 to TRBJ1-1, with no reliable assignment of the D segment. Material: CD4+ T cells from blood. The CDR3 loop reads CASSLGRPNTEAFF. The DNA sequence is TGCGCCAGCAGCCTAGGACGGCCGAACACTGAAGCTTTCTTT.